This T cell receptor (beta chain) comes out of a study of CD8 T cells in acute hepatitis C reinfection. This clone was detected only a few times. Noted time point: naive CD8 control sorted from an acute-time-point sample. TCRdb's table, derived via immunoSEQ multiplex PCR, lists solely in-frame clones and lacks some. The data contain tens of thousands of clones, 70% to 90% of them singletons. Trimming removed 3 bases from V and 3 bases from J, with 5 bases in between. Germline values: CDR1 LNHDA, CDR2 SQIVND (reference sequence). CDR3 length: 12 amino acids. This TCR was sampled from a woman aged 18-35 years who spontaneously cleared hepatitis C infection. The sequenced material came from naive CD8+ T cells from PBMCs. The rearrangement uses TRBV19 and TRBJ1-1, with unresolved D. The CDR3 region has the DNA TGTGCCAGTAGTATGGGAGACACTGAAGCTTTCTTT. Its protein product is CASSMGDTEAFF.